The T cell receptor (beta chain) under discussion was sequenced for a study of control samples from healthy donors and cancer patients. The assay was immunoSEQ multiplex PCR, and TCRdb's table has in-frame clones only and misses some. The sample comprises about 100,000 clones, 80% to 95% of which are singletons, and around 3% rests with the top ten. The receptor comes from a human donor in good health. The donor label of this sample is uncertain. Source material: blood.

The DNA of the CDR3 is TGTGCCAGCAGTCCGGATAGCAATCAGCCCCAGCATTTT. Protein: CASSPDSNQPQHF. This chain joins TRBV2 and TRBJ1-5; D is unclear. The V gene's germline CDR1 is SNHLY and CDR2 FYNNEI. V was clipped by 5 bases and J by 0 bases, with 5 bases between them. There are 13 residues in the CDR3.